This entry lists 27 T cell receptor beta chains sequenced from one sample in a study of T cells in Graves' hyperthyroidism and ophthalmopathy. Amplification of TCR beta CDR3 regions was performed using RNA transcripts as template. An initial round of RT-PCR targeting the TCR CDR3 relied on the HTBI primer set. Each CDR3 protein gets one entry after TCRdb re-called the multiplex PCR reads with MiXCR. This sample has around 290,000 distinct CDR3 sequences, with roughly an eighth found just once. The sample taken for sequencing was blood. All receptors derive from a woman in her thirties or forties with Graves' hyperthyroidism.

This clonotype was detected ten times or more. The J gene is TRBJ2-3, the V gene TRBV27; 12 positions match TRBD2. Germline V lookup: CDR1 MNHEY, CDR2 SMNVEV (reference sequence). With 6 bases clipped from V and 14 bases from J, the junction kept 12 bases outside the gene matches. The CDR3 has 14 amino acids. The chain's CDR3 is CASSPGLAGRWVYF. In DNA form, the CDR3 reads TGTGCCAGCAGCCCTGGACTAGCGGGAAGGTGGGTGTATTTT.

This clonotype showed up many times. The chain is built from TRBV18 and TRBJ1-4, with D possibly TRBD1 on 6 matching bases. CDR3 length: 13 residues. Germline lookup yields CDR1 KGHSH and CDR2 LQKENI. Between the trimmed V and J ends, which lost 6 bases and 5 bases, there was a span of 10 bases. The CDR3 here is CASSRGPNEKLFF. In nucleotides, the CDR3 is TGTGCCAGCTCTCGGGGGCCGAATGAAAAACTGTTTTTT.

At least ten counts were recorded for this clonotype. This chain links TRBV28 with TRBJ1-1, with D uncertain. Germline CDR1 reads MDHEN; CDR2 reads SYDVKM. Trimming took 5 bases from V and 5 from J, leaving 18 bases between them. The CDR3 is made up of 15 amino acids. For the CDR3, the DNA is TGTGCCAGCAGTGCCGCGGCCCCTGGGGAGACTGAAGCTTTCTTT. Translating gives CASSAAAPGETEAFF.

The table lists this clonotype with a few counts. The rearrangement links TRBV7-8 to TRBJ2-5, with D perhaps matching TRBD2 (6 bases). Trimming removed 5 bases at V and 5 bases at J, with 12 bases between. The CDR3 is 13 residues long. Looked up from germline, CDR1 is SGHVS and CDR2 is FQNEAQ. The CDR3 is CASSGTAVETQYF. In nucleotides, the CDR3 is TGTGCCAGCAGCGGGACTGCTGTGGAGACCCAGTACTTC.

In this sample, this clonotype turned up many times. The V call is TRBV29-1, the J call TRBJ2-3, with TRBD2 matching over 9 bases. J was trimmed by 5 bases and V by 7 bases; bases with no gene match: 7. Per the germline V gene, CDR1 is SQVTM and CDR2 is ANQGSEA. The CDR3 spans 13 residues. CDR3 loop: CSAPGLAEDTQYF. For the CDR3, the DNA is TGCAGCGCACCGGGACTAGCCGAAGATACGCAGTATTTT.

This clonotype was observed at least ten times. V is TRBV7-8 and J is TRBJ1-2; D is undetermined. CDR3 length: 16 amino acids. From germline, CDR1 is SGHVS and CDR2 FQNEAQ. Trimming pared 3 bases from V and 6 bases from J, leaving 20 bases between. The CDR3 loop is CASSLVWVSKRDGYTF. Written as DNA, the CDR3 is TGTGCCAGCAGCTTGGTCTGGGTTAGTAAGAGGGATGGCTACACCTTC.

This clonotype was observed a few times. This chain links TRBV12-3 or TRBV12-4 with TRBJ2-1; tentatively, D is TRBD1 or TRBD2 (5 bases each). The V end was cut by 5 bases, the J end by 9 bases, with 23 bases between. This CDR3 comprises 16 residues. The DNA of the CDR3 is TGTGCCAGCAGTCGAACCTCAGGGACGTGGATGGGTGAGCAGTTCTTC. Its protein is CASSRTSGTWMGEQFF.

This clonotype was counted a few times. The rearrangement joins TRBV10-2 to TRBJ2-3, with D unresolved. The CDR3 is made up of 14 amino acids. V gave up 4 bases and J gave up 3 bases, with 11 bases separating them. CDR1 WSHSY and CDR2 SAAADI come from the germline V gene. The CDR3 protein is CASSGAQPTDTQYF. For the CDR3, the DNA is TGCGCCAGCAGTGGGGCCCAGCCAACAGATACGCAGTATTTT.

This clonotype was seen repeatedly, ten times or more. V usage is TRBV13 and J usage is TRBJ2-2; D is perhaps TRBD1 (5 bases). With 0 bases removed from V and 3 bases from J, the gap between germline ends came to 11 bases. CDR3 length equals 16 residues. Germline V gene sequence: CDR1 PRHDT, CDR2 FYEKMQ (reference sequence). The CDR3 nucleotides are TGTGCCAGCAGCTTAGGGTGGGGCCAAGACACCGGGGAGCTGTTTTTT. The encoded protein is CASSLGWGQDTGELFF. The full variable domain, rest sourced from reference TRBV13 and TRBJ2-2, is AAGVIQSPRHLIKEKRETATLKCYPIPRHDTVYWYQQGPGQDPQFLISFYEKMQSDKGSIPDRFSAQQFSDYHSELNMSSLELGDSALYFCASSLGWGQDTGELFFGEGSRLTVL.

The V and J genes are TRBV4-1 and TRBJ1-1; weak D call: TRBD1 (6 bases). V lost 4 bases and J lost 4, with 10 bases in between. The CDR3 loop spans 13 amino acids. The germline V gene has CDR1 MGHRA and CDR2 YSYEKL. The DNA for the CDR3 is TGCGCCAGCAGCCCCCTGGACAGCACTGAAGCTTTCTTT. Translating gives CASSPLDSTEAFF.

This clonotype has ten or more counts. The chain is built from TRBV11-2 and TRBJ2-4, with D possibly matching TRBD2 (6 bases). Between the trimmed V and J ends, which lost 1 base and 1 base, there was a span of 11 bases. The CDR3 length is 16 residues. Germline V gene data show CDR1 as SGHAT and CDR2 as FQNNGV. DNA for the CDR3: TGTGCCAGCAGCTTAGCTCGGGGGAGGGCCAAAAACATTCAGTACTTC. It codes for CASSLARGRAKNIQYF.

This clonotype showed up just a few times. This chain uses TRBV19 with TRBJ1-1, with 9 nucleotides matching TRBD1. Trimming at V came to 7 bases and at J to 7 bases, leaving 13 bases not matched to a gene. Germline CDR1 and CDR2: LNHDA and SQIVND (reference sequence). The CDR3 covers 15 residues. This chain's CDR3 is CASTPRALTGGEAFF. The CDR3 DNA reads as TGTGCCAGTACCCCCAGGGCCTTGACAGGGGGTGAAGCTTTCTTT.

In this sample, this clonotype turned up many times. The V gene is TRBV19, the J gene TRBJ1-2; no definite D call. Germline V gene data show CDR1 as LNHDA and CDR2 as SQIVND (reference sequence). The CDR3 has 13 residues. V was trimmed by 7 bases and J by 8 bases, leaving 17 bases between them. As DNA, the CDR3 is TGTGCCAGTACCCTACAAGAAGCAGCGGGCTACACCTTC. Protein product: CASTLQEAAGYTF.

The J gene is TRBJ2-1, the V gene TRBV19; 8 bases map to TRBD2. V gave up 3 bases and J gave up 0 bases; unmatched junction bases: 4. There are 16 residues in the CDR3. Germline CDR1 is LNHDA and CDR2 is SQIVND (reference sequence). The CDR3 region has the DNA TGTGCCAGTAGTATCAGCGGGAGCTCCTCCTACAATGAGCAGTTCTTC. Protein product: CASSISGSSSYNEQFF.

There are many counts of this clonotype. The V call is TRBV11-2, the J call TRBJ1-4; perhaps TRBD1 as D (5 bases). Germline lookup yields CDR1 SGHAT and CDR2 FQNNGV. Trimming removed 2 bases from V and 7 bases from J, with 11 bases in between. The CDR3 runs 14 residues. The CDR3 sequence is CASSLSGQGEKLFF. Here the CDR3 DNA reads TGTGCCAGCAGCTTATCGGGGCAGGGTGAAAAACTGTTTTTT.

The rearrangement joins TRBV7-9 to TRBJ2-7, with D possibly being TRBD1 or TRBD2 (5 bases each). V lost 4 bases and J lost 6, with 22 bases in between. CDR3 length: 16 residues. Germline V gives CDR1 SEHNR, CDR2 FQNEAQ (reference sequence). The CDR3, as DNA: TGTGCCAGCAGCTCTACACGGCAGGGACCTACGGGCGAGCAGTACTTC. This gives the protein CASSSTRQGPTGEQYF.

This clonotype was seen at least ten times. The chain is built from TRBV2 and TRBJ1-2, with 7 bases lining up with TRBD1. CDR1 and CDR2 from the germline V gene are SNHLY and FYNNEI. V gave up 4 bases and J gave up 8 bases; unmatched junction bases: 10. The CDR3 has 14 residues. CDR3 protein: CASSAGTAIEGYTF. CDR3 nucleotide sequence: TGTGCCAGCAGTGCCGGGACAGCGATCGAAGGCTACACCTTC.

This clonotype was seen ten or more times. The rearrangement joins TRBV28 to TRBJ1-5, with D unclear. The CDR3 consists of 12 residues. Trimming took off 4 bases at V and 6 bases at J, with 7 bases between the two ends. The germline gives CDR1 MDHEN, CDR2 SYDVKM. The CDR3 bases are TGTGCCAGCAGTTCCCCCGGTCAGCCCCAGCATTTT. It codes for CASSSPGQPQHF.

This clonotype has at least ten counts. The chain is built from TRBV5-1 and TRBJ1-1, with D perhaps matching TRBD1 (5 bases). This CDR3 spans 14 amino acids. V was shortened by 2 bases and J by 1 base, with 9 bases between the two germline ends. Germline assignment: CDR1 SGHRS and CDR2 YFSETQ. The CDR3 DNA reads as TGCGCCAGCAGCTTACAGGAATCGAACACTGAAGCTTTCTTT. Its translation: CASSLQESNTEAFF.

This clonotype was counted at least ten times. The chain is built from TRBV7-2 and TRBJ2-2, with TRBD2 matching 8 bases. The junction had 5 bases not matched to a gene; V was cut back by 2 bases and J by 0 bases. Germline CDR1 SGHTA, CDR2 FQGNSA. The CDR3 extends over 17 amino acids. CDR3 coding DNA: TGTGCCAGCAGCTTAACCCTTAGCGGGACGAACACCGGGGAGCTGTTTTTT. It specifies CASSLTLSGTNTGELFF.

This clonotype was detected many times. V is TRBV15 and J is TRBJ2-1, with 12 bases lining up with TRBD2. Germline lookup yields CDR1 LNHNV and CDR2 YYDKDF (reference sequence). V lost 0 bases, J lost 9 bases, and 6 bases stayed unmatched. The CDR3 is 16 residues long. CDR3 residues: CATSRDLAGGLVEQFF. CDR3 nucleotide sequence: TGTGCCACCAGCAGAGATCTAGCGGGAGGGCTGGTTGAGCAGTTCTTC.

J is TRBJ2-3 and V is TRBV10-3; TRBD2 matches at 8 bases. Germline CDR1 ENHRY, CDR2 SYGVKD. The CDR3 consists of 14 residues. Unmatched junction bases numbered 6, after V lost 6 bases and J lost 4 bases. The CDR3 sequence is CAIRFGRAADTQYF. The CDR3 nucleotides are TGTGCCATCAGGTTCGGGAGGGCCGCAGATACGCAGTATTTT.

This clonotype was observed a handful of times. This sequence joins TRBV3-1 and TRBJ1-6; maybe TRBD1 (6 bases). Germline V lookup: CDR1 LGHDT, CDR2 YNNKEL (reference sequence). The CDR3 covers 13 residues. The V end was cut by 4 bases, the J end by 14 bases, with 15 bases between. The CDR3 bases are TGTGCCAGCAGCCTTCGAGGGGGGTCGGCCCTCCACTTT. It yields the protein CASSLRGGSALHF.

This clonotype turned up a few times. The V gene is TRBV5-6, the J gene TRBJ2-3, with a weak D call TRBD2 (6 bases). The V end lost 4 bases, the J end lost 4 bases, and 16 bases lay between the germline ends. There are 15 residues in the CDR3. Per the germline V gene, CDR1 is SGHDT and CDR2 is YYEEEE. Here the CDR3 reads CASSHGGSGPDTQYF. In nucleotides, the CDR3 is TGTGCCAGCAGCCACGGGGGTAGCGGCCCAGATACGCAGTATTTT. Variable domain in full (rest from reference TRBV5-6 and TRBJ2-3): DAGVTQSPTHLIKTRGQQVTLRCSPKSGHDTVSWYQQALGQGPQFIFQYYEEEERQRGNFPDRFSGHQFPNYSSELNVNALLLGDSALYLCASSHGGSGPDTQYFGPGTRLTVL.

This clonotype has a single count. A read error may produce the germline difference seen at one junction end. In DNA form, the CDR3 reads TGCGCCAGCAGCGGCCCGGGAGGGCCAAGCAATGAGCAGTTCTTC. Its translation: CASSGPGGPSNEQFF. The gene calls are TRBV2 and TRBJ2-1; TRBD2 matches at 8 bases. Germline assignment: CDR1 SNHLY and CDR2 FYNNEI. The CDR3 is made up of 15 amino acids.

This clonotype was picked up many times. The gene calls are TRBV2 and TRBJ1-2; a possible D gene is TRBD1 (5 bases). This CDR3 is built from 15 residues. The germline gives CDR1 SNHLY, CDR2 FYNNEI. V was trimmed by 6 bases and J by 0 bases, leaving 14 bases between them. This CDR3 is CASRETVSANYGYTF. The CDR3 bases are TGTGCCAGCAGGGAGACAGTTTCAGCTAACTATGGCTACACCTTC.

This chain joins TRBV4-1 and TRBJ2-5; 9 bases map to TRBD2. The V gene end was trimmed by 0 bases and the J gene end by 4 bases; junction bases not matched to a gene: 9. The CDR3 loop spans 17 amino acids. Germline assignment: CDR1 MGHRA and CDR2 YSYEKL. CDR3 sequence (DNA): TGCGCCAGCAGCCAAGATTGGGGGACTAGCAGAACAGAGACCCAGTACTTC. Protein sequence: CASSQDWGTSRTETQYF.